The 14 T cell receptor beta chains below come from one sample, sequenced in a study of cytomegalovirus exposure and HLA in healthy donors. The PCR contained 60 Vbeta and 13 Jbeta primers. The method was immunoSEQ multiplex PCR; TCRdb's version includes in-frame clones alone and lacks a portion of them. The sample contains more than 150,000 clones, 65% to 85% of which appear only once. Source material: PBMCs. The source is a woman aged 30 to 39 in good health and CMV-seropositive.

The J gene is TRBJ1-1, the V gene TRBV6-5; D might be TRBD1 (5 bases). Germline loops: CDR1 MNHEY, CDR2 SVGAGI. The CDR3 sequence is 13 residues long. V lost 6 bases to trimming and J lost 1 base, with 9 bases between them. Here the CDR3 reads CASRYTGNTEAFF. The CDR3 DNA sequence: TGTGCCAGCAGGTACACAGGGAACACTGAAGCTTTCTTT.

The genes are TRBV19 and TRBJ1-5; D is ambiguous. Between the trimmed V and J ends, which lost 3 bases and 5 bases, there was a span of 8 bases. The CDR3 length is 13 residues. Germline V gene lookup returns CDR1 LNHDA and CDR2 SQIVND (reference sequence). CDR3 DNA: TGTGCCAGTAGTATCCTTCCGGATCAGCCCCAGCATTTT. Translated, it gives CASSILPDQPQHF. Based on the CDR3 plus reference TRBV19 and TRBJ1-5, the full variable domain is DGGITQSPKYLFRKEGQNVTLSCEQNLNHDAMYWYRQDPGQGLRLIYYSQIVNDFQKGDIAEGYSVSREKKESFPLTVTSAQKNPTAFYLCASSILPDQPQHFGDGTRLSIL.

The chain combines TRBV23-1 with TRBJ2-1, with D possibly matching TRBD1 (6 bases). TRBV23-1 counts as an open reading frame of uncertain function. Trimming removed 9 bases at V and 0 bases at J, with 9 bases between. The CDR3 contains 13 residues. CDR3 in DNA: TGCGCCAGAGGGGGAAGCTCCTACAATGAGCAGTTCTTC. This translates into CARGGSSYNEQFF.

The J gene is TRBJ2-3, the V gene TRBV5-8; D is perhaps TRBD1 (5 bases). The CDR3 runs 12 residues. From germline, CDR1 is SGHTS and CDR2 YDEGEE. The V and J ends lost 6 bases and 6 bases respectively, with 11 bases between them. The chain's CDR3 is CASIGQGDTQYF. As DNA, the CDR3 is TGTGCCAGCATCGGGCAGGGCGATACGCAGTATTTT.

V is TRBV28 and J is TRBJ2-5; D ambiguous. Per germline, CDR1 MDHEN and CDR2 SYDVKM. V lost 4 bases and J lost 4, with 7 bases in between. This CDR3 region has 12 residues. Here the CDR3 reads CASSSSRETQYF. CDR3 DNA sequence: TGTGCCAGCAGTTCCTCGAGAGAGACCCAGTACTTC.

In DNA, the CDR3 is TGCGCCAGCAGCTTGAACACCGCTGAAGCTTTCTTT. Its protein is CASSLNTAEAFF. The V gene is TRBV5-1, the J gene TRBJ1-1; D unclear. Germline CDR1 SGHRS, CDR2 YFSETQ. This CDR3 has 12 amino acids. V lost 1 base and J 6 bases, leaving 7 bases between the germline ends.

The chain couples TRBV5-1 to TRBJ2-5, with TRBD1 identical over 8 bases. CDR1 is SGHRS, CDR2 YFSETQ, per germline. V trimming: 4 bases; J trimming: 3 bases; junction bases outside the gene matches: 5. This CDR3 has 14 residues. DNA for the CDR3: TGCGCCAGCAGCCAGGGGGCAGGGAAAGAGACCCAGTACTTC. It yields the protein CASSQGAGKETQYF.

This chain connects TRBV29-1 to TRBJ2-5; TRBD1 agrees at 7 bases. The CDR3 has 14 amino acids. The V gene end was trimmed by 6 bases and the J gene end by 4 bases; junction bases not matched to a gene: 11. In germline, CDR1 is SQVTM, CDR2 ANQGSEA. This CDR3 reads CSVLLGQSGETQYF. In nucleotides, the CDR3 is TGCAGCGTCCTACTGGGACAGTCCGGAGAGACCCAGTACTTC. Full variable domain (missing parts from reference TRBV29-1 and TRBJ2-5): SAVISQKPSRDICQRGTSLTIQCQVDSQVTMMFWYRQQPGQSLTLIATANQGSEATYESGFVIDKFPISRPNLTFSTLTVSNMSPEDSSIYLCSVLLGQSGETQYFGPGTRLLVL.

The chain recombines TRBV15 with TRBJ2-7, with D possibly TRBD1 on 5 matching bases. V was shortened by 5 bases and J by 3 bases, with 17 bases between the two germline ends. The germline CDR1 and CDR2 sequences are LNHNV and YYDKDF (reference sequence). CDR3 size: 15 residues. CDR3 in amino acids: CATSGELQVHYEQYF. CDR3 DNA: TGTGCCACCAGCGGGGAATTACAGGTCCACTACGAGCAGTACTTC.

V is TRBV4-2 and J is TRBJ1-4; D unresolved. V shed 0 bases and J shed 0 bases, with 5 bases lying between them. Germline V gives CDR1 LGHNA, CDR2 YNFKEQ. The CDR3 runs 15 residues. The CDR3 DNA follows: TGTGCCAGCAGCCAAGACGGGGCAACTAATGAAAAACTGTTTTTT. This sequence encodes CASSQDGATNEKLFF.

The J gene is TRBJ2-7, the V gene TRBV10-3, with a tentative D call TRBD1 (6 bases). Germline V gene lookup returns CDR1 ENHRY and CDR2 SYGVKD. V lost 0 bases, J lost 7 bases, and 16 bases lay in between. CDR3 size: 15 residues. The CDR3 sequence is CAISESVELRGEQYF. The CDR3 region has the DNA TGTGCCATCAGTGAGTCTGTGGAACTTAGGGGGGAGCAGTACTTC.

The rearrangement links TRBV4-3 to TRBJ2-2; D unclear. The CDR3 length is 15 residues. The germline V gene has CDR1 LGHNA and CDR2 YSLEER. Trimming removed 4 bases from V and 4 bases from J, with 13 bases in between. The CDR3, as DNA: TGCGCCAGCAGCCCCAAAATCGGGTTCACCGGGGAGCTGTTTTTT. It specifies CASSPKIGFTGELFF.

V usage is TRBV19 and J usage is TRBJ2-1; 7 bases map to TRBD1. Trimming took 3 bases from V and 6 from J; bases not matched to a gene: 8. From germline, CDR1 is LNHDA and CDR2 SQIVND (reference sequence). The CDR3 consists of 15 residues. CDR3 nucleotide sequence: TGTGCCAGTAGTATCGGACAGGCGAGAGGCAATGAGCAGTTCTTC. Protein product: CASSIGQARGNEQFF.

CDR3 protein: CASSLLLAGGDTQYF. CDR3 DNA: TGCGCCAGCAGCTTGTTGTTAGCGGGTGGAGATACGCAGTATTTT. The V and J genes are TRBV5-1 and TRBJ2-3; TRBD2 matches at 7 bases. J lost 5 bases, V lost 1 base, and 7 bases had no gene match. CDR3 length: 15 residues. Germline values: CDR1 SGHRS, CDR2 YFSETQ. The whole variable domain, remainder taken from reference TRBV5-1 and TRBJ2-3, is KAGVTQTPRYLIKTRGQQVTLSCSPISGHRSVSWYQQTPGQGLQFLFEYFSETQRNKGNFPGRFSGRQFSNSRSEMNVSTLELGDSALYLCASSLLLAGGDTQYFGPGTRLTVL.